This TCR beta chain derives from a study of blood T cell repertoires in COVID-19. In germline, CDR1 is MNHEY, CDR2 SVGEGT. The CDR3 is 15 amino acids. V lost 2 bases to trimming and J lost 4 bases; unmatched junction nucleotides: 5. Repertoires were generated with immunoSEQ multiplex PCR, while TCRdb's copy carries only in-frame clones and drops some. The sample includes under 150,000 clones, about 86% of them seen just once. Cohort allocation depended upon clinical history that participants reported. Symptom resolution, clearance, or two negative PCRs marked donors in Cohort 3 as recovered. This chain links TRBV6-2 or TRBV6-3 with TRBJ2-3; TRBD2 agrees at 8 bases. The TCR sequence derives from a woman between 45 and 60 years old who had recovered from COVID-19. The sequenced sample consisted of PBMCs or T cells enriched from blood (not recorded which). As DNA, the CDR3 is TGTGCCAGCAGTTACACGGGGGGGCCTCCAGATACGCAGTATTTT. It codes for CASSYTGGPPDTQYF.